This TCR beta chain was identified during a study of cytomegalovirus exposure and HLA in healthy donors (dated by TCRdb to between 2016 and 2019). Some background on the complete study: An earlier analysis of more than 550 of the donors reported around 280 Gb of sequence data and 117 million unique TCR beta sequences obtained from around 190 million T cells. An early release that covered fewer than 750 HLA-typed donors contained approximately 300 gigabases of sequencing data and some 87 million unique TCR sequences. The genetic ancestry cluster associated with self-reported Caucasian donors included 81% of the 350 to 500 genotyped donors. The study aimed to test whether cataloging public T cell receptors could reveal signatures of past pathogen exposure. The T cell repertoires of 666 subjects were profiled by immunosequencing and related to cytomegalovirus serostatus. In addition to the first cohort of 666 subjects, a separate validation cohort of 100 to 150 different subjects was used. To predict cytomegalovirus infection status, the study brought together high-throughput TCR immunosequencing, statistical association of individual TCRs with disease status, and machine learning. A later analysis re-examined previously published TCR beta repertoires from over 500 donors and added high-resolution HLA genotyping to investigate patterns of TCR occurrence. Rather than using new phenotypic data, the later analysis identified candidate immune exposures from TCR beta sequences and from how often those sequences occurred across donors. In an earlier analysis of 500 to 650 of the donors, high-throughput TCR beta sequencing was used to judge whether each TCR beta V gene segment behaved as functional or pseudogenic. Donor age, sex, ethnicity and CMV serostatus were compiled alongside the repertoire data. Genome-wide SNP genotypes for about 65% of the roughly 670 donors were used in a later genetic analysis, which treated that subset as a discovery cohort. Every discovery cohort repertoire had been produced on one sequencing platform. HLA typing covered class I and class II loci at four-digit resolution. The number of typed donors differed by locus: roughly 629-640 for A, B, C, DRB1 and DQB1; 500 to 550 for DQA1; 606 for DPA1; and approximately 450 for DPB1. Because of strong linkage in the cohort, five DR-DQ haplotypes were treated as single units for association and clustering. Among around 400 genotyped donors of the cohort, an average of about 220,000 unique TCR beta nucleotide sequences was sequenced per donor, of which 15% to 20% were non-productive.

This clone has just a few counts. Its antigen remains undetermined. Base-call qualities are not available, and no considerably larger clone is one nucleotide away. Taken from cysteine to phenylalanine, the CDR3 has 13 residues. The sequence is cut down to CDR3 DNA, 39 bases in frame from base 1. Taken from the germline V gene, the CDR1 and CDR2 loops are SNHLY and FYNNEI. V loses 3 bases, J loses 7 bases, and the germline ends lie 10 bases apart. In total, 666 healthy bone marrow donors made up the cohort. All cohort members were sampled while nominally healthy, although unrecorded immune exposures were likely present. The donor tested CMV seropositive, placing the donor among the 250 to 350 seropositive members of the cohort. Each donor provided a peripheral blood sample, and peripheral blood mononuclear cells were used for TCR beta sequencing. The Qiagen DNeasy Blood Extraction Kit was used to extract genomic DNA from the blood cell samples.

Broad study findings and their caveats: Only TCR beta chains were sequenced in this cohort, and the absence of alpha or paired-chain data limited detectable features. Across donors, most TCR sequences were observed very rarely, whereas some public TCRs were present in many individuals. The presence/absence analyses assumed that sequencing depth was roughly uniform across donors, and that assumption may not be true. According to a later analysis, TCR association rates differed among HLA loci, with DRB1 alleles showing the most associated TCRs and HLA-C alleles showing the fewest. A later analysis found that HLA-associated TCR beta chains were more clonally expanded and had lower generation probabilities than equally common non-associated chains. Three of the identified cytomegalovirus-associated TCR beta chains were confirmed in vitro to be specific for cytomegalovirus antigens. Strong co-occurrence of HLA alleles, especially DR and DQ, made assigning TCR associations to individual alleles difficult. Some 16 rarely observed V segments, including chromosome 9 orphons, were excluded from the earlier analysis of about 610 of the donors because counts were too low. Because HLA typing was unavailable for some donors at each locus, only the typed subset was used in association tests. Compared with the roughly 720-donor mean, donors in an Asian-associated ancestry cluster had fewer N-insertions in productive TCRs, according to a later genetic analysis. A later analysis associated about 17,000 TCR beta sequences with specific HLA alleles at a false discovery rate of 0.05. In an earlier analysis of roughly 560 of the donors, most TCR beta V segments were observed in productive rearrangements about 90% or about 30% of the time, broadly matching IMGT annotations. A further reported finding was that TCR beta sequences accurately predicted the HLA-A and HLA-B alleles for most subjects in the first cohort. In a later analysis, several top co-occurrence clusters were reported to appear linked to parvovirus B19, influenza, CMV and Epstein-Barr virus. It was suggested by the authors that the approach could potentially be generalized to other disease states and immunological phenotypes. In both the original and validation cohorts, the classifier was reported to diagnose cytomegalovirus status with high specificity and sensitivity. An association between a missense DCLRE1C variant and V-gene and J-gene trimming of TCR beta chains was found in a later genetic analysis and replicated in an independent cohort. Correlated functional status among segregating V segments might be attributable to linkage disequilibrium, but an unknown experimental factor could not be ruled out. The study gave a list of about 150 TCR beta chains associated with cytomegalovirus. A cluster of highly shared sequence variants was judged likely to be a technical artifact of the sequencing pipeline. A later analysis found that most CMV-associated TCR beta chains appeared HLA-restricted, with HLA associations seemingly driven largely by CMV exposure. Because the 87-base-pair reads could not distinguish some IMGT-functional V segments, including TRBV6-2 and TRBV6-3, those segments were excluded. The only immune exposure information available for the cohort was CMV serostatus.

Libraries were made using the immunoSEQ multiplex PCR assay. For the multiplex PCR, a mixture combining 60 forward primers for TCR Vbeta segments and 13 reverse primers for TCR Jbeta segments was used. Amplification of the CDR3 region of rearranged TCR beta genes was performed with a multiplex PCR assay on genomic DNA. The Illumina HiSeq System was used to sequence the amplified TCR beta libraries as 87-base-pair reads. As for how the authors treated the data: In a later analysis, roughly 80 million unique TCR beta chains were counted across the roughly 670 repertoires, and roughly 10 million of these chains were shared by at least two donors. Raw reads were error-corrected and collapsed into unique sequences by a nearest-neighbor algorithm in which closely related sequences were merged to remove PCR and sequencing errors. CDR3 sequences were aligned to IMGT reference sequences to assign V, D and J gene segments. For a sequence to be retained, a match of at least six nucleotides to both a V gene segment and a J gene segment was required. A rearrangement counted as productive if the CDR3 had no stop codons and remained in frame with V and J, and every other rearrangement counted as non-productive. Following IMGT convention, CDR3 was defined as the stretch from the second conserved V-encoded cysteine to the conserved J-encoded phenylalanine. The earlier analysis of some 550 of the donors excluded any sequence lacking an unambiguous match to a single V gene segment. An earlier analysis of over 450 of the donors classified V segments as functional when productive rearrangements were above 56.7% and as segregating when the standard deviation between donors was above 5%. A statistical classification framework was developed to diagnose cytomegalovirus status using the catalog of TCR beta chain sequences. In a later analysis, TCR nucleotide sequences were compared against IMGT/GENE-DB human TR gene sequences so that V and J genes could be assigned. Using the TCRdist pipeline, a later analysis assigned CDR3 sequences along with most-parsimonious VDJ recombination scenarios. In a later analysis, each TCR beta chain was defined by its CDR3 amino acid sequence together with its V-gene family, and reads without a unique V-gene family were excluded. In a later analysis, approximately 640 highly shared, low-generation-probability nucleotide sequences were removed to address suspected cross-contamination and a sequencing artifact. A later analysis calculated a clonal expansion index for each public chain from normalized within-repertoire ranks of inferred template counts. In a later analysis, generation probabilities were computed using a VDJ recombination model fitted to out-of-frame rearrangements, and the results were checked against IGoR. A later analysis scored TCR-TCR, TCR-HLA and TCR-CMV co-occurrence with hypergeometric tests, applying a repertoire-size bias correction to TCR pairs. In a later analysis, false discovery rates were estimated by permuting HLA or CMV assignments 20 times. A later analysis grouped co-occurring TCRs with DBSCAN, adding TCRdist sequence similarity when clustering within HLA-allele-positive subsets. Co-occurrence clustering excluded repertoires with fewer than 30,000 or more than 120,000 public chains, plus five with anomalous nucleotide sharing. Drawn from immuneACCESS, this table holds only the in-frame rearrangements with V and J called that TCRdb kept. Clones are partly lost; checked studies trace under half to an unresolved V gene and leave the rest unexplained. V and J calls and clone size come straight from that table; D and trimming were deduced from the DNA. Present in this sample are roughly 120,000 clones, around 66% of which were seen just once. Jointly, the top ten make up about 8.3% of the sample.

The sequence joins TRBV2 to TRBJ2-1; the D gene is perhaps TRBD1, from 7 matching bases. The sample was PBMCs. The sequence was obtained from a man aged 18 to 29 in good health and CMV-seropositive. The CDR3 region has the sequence CASSETGRNEQFF. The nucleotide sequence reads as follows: TGTGCCAGCAGTGAGACAGGGAGGAATGAGCAGTTCTTC. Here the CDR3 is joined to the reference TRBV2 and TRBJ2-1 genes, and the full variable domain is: EPEVTQTPSHQVTQMGQEVILRCVPISNHLYFYWYRQILGQKVEFLVSFYNNEISEKSEIFDDQFSVERPDGSNFTLKIRSTKLEDSAMYFCASSETGRNEQFFGPGTRLTVL.